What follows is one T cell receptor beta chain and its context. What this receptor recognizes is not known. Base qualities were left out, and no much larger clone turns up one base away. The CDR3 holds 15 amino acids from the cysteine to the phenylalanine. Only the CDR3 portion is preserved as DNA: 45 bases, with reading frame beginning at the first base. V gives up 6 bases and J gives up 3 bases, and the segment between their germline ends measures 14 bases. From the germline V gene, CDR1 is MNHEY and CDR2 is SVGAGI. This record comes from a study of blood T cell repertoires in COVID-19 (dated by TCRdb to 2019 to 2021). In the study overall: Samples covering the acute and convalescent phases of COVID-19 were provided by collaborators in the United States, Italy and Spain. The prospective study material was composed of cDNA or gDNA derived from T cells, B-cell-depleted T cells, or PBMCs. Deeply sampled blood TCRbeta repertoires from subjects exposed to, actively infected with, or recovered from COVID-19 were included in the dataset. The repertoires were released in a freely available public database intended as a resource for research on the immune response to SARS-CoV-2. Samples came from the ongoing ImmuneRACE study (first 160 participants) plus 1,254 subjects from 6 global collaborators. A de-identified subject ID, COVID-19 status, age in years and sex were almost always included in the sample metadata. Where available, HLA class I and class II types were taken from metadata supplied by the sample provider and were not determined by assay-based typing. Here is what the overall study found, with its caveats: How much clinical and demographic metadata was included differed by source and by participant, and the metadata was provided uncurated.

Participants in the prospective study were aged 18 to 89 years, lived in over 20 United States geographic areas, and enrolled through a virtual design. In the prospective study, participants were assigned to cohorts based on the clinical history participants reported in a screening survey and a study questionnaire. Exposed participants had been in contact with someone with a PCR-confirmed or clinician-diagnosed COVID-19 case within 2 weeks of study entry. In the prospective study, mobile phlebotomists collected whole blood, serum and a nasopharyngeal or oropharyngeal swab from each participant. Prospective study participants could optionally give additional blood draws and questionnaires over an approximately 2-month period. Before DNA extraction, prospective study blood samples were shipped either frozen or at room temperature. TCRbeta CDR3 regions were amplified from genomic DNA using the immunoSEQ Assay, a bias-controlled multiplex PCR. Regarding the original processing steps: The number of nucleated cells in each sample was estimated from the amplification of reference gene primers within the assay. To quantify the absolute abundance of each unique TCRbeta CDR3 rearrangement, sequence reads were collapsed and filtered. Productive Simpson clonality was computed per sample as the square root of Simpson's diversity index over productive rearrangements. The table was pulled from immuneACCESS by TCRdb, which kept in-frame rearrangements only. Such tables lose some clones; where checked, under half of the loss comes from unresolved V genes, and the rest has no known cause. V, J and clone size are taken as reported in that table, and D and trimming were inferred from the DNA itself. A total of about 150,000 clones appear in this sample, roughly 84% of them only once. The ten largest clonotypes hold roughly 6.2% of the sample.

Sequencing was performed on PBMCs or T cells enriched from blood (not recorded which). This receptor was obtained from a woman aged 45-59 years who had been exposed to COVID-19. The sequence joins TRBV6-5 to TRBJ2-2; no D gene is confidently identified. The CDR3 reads CASSYIRRHTGELFF. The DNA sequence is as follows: TGTGCCAGCAGCTACATCCGGAGACACACCGGGGAGCTGTTTTTT.